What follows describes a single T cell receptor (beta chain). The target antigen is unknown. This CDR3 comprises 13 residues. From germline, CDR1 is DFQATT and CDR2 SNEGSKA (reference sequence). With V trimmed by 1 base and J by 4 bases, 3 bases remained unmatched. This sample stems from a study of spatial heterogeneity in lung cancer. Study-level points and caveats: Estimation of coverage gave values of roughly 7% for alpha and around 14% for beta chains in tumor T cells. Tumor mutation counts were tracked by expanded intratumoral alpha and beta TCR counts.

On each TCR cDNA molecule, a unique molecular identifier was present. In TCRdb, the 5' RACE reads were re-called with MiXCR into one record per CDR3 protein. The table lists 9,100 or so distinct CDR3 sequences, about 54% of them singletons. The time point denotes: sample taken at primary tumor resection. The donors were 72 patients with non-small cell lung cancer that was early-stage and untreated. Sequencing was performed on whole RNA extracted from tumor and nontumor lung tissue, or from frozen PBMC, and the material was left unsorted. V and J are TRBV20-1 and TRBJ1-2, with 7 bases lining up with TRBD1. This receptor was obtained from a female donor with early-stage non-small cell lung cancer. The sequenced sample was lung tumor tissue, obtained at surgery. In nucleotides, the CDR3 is TGCAGTGCTAGAGTCGGGACAGCCTATGGCTACACCTTC. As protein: CSARVGTAYGYTF.